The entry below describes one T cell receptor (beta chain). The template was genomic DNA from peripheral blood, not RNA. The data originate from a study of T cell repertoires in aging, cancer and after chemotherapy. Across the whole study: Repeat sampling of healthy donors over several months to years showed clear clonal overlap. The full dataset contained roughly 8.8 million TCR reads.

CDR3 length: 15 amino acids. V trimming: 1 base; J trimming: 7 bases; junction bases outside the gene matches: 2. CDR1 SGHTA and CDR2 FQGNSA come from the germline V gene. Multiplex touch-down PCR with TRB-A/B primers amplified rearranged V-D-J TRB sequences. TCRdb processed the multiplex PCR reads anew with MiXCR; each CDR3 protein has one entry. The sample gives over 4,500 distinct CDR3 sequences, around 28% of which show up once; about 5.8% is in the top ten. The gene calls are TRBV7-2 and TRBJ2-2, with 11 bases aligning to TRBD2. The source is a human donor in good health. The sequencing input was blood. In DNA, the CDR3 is TGTGCCAGCAGCTTAGGGACTAGCGGGTTCGGGGAGCTGTTTTTT. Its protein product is CASSLGTSGFGELFF.